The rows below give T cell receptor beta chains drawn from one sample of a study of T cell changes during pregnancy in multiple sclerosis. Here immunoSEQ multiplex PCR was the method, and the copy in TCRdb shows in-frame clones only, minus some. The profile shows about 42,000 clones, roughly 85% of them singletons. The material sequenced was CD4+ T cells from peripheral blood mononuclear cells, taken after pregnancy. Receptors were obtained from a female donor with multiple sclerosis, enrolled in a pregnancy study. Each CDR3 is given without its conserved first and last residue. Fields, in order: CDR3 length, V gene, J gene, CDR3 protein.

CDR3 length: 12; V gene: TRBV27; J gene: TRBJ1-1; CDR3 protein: ASSLSFGGTEAF
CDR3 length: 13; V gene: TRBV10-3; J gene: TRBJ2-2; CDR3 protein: AIKPGGDEAGELF
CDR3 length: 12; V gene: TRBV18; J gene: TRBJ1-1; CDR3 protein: ASSREPRSTEAF
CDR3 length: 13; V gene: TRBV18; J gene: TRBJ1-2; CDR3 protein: ASSPDGRESYGYT
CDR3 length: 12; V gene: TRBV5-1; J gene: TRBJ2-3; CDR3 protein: ASLSGGGTDTQY
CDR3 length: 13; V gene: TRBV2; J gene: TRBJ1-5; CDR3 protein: ASREGVGSYQPQH
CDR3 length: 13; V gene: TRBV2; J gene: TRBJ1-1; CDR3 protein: ASSEGNRGGTEAF
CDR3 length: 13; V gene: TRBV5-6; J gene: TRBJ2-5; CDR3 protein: ASSFITGGLETQY
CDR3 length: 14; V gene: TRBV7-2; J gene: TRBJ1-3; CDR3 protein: ASSSDGPGVGNTIY
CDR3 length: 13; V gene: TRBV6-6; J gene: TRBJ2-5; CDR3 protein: ASSFFSGGTETQY
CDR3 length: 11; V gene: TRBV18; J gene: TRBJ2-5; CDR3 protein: ASSPGGQQTQY
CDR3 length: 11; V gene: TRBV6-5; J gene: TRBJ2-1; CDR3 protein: ASRGTSGGEQF
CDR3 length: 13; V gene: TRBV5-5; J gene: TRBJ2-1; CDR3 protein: ASSPIQRGYNEQF
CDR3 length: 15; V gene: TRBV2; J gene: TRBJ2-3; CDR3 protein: ASSGSRGSSGTDTQY
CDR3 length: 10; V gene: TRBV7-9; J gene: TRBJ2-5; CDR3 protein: ASSYGMETQY
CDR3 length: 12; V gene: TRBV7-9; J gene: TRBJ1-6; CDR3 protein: ASNPGVLNSPLH
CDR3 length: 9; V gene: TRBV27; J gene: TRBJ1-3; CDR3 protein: AGSGANTIY
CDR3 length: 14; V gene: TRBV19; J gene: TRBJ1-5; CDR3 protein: ASKGAGQGASQPQH
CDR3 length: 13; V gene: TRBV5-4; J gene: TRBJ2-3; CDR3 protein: ASSLTSVGSDTQY
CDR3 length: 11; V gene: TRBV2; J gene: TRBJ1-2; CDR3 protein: ASSSAGGGGYT
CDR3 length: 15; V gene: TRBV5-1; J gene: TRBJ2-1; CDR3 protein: ASSLGGLAGENNEQF
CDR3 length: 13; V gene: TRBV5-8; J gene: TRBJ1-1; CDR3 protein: ASSLIWIRRTEAF
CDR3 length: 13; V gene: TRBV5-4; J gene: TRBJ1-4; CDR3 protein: ASSLHPTGDEKLF
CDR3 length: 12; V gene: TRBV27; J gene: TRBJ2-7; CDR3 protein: ASSWLAGGYEQY
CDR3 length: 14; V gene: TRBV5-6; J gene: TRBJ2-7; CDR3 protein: ASSLAMGQGRDEQY
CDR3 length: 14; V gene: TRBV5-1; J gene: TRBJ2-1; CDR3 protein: ASSLDPAGHYNEQF
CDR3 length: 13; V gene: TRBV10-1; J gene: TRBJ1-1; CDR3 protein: ASSEGTDMNTEAF
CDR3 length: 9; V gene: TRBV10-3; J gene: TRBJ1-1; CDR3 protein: AIRGTVEAF
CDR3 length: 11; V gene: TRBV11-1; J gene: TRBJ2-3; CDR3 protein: ASLGGFTDTQY